These 3 T cell receptor beta chains were sequenced from one sample in a study of shared clonotypes between healthy human individuals. Assay: immunoSEQ multiplex PCR; the TCRdb copy retains only in-frame clones and omits some. The sample shows a few million clones, around 90% of them seen only once. Sequenced input: naive CD4+ T cells sorted from blood. The subset was: CD45RA+ positively selected. These receptors were collected from a man younger than 35 in good health.

This chain joins TRBV2 and TRBJ1-2; TRBD1 is a possible D gene (6 bases). CDR3 length equals 13 residues. Per germline, CDR1 SNHLY and CDR2 FYNNEI. V lost 3 bases, J lost 7 bases, and 12 bases lay in between. The CDR3 reads CASSDHREGGYTF. CDR3 coding DNA: TGTGCCAGCAGTGACCACAGGGAGGGTGGCTACACCTTC.

The V call is TRBV19, the J call TRBJ2-2, with TRBD1 identical over 9 bases. Trimming cost V 4 bases and J 6 bases; bases outside gene matches: 3. The length of the CDR3 is 14 residues. Germline CDR1 LNHDA, CDR2 SQIVND (reference sequence). The DNA for the CDR3 is TGTGCCAGTAGTAGGACAGGGGTGGCCGGGGAGCTGTTTTTT. Translating it yields CASSRTGVAGELFF.

V is TRBV6-6 and J is TRBJ1-6; D gene unclear. Germline V lookup: CDR1 MNHNY, CDR2 SVGAGI (reference sequence). Trimming removed 5 bases at V and 9 bases at J, with 14 bases between. The CDR3 sequence is 14 residues long. For the CDR3, the DNA is TGTGCCAGCAGTGAGGACGTTCCGATTTCACCCCTCCACTTT. Protein: CASSEDVPISPLHF.